The TCR beta chain described here comes from a study of blood T cell repertoires in COVID-19. Across the whole study: COVID-19 samples from acute and convalescent phases originated in the United States, Italy and Spain. T cells, B-cell-depleted T cells, or PBMCs provided the cDNA or gDNA that served as material.

CDR3 length: 12 residues. V lost 7 bases, J lost 5 bases, and 8 bases lay in between. The germline gives CDR1 LNHDA, CDR2 SQIVND (reference sequence). Authors' processing steps: Amplified reference gene primers provided the basis for estimating nucleated cell counts. Generated by immunoSEQ multiplex PCR, the TCRdb table keeps only in-frame clones and is missing some. That table is the source of V, J and clone size, and D and trimming were worked out from the DNA. The table includes some 11,000 clones, 70% to 90% detected once. The receptor was isolated from a man aged 30 to 45 with active or convalescent COVID-19. The sample taken for sequencing was peripheral blood. The chain is built from TRBV19 and TRBJ2-2; D uncertain. CDR3 nucleotide sequence: TGTGCCAGTAATCAGAAGACCGGGGAGCTGTTTTTT. Its protein product is CASNQKTGELFF.